Presented here are 29 T cell receptor beta chains from one specimen sequenced in a study of T-cell reconstitution after alpha-beta-depleted transplantation in children. Molecular barcoding with unique molecular identifiers was used for the TCRbeta library. Each CDR3 protein gets one entry after TCRdb re-called the PCR reads with MiXCR. This sample has 350,000 to 450,000 distinct CDR3 sequences, with roughly 21% found just once. The sample was PBMCs from the stem cell graft donor, taken from the stem cell graft. Source of these receptors: a human donor who donated a stem cell graft to a child with acute myeloid leukemia.

J is TRBJ1-5 and V is TRBV24-1; D is possibly TRBD1 (5 bases). V shed 0 bases and J shed 0 bases, with 17 bases lying between them. Germline CDR1 reads KGHDR; CDR2 reads SFDVKD. CDR3 length: 19 residues. CDR3 coding DNA: TGTGCCACCAGTGATTTGATGGGATTGACAGCAAATAGCAATCAGCCCCAGCATTTT. Translating it yields CATSDLMGLTANSNQPQHF.

This CDR3 reads CASSLTRPLDTQYF. CDR3 DNA sequence: TGCGCCAGCAGCTTGACCCGGCCACTAGATACGCAGTATTTT. The rearrangement uses TRBV5-1 and TRBJ2-3; D not resolved. Trimming removed 1 base from V and 5 bases from J, with 11 bases in between. Germline V CDR1 and CDR2: SGHRS, YFSETQ. CDR3 length: 14 amino acids.

The chain is built from TRBV20-1 and TRBJ2-7; TRBD1 might be the D (6 bases). CDR3 length: 14 residues. Trimming took off 6 bases at V and 0 bases at J, with 15 bases between the two ends. The germline V gene encodes CDR1 DFQATT and CDR2 SNEGSKA (reference sequence). Here the CDR3 DNA reads TGCAGTGCCCTTGGACAGTCCCTCTCCTACGAGCAGTACTTC. Its protein is CSALGQSLSYEQYF.

This chain connects TRBV20-1 to TRBJ2-7, with D hard to call. With 4 bases removed from V and 1 base from J, the gap between germline ends came to 11 bases. Germline CDR1 is DFQATT and CDR2 is SNEGSKA (reference sequence). The CDR3 spans 13 residues. The CDR3 DNA follows: TGCAGTGCTACCCGGACGGATTCCTACGAGCAGTACTTC. Amino acids: CSATRTDSYEQYF.

The chain joins TRBV29-1 to TRBJ2-1; D is tentatively TRBD1 or TRBD2 (5 bases each). CDR3 length: 13 amino acids. V was clipped by 6 bases and J by 8 bases, with 17 bases between them. CDR1 is SQVTM, CDR2 ANQGSEA, per germline. DNA for the CDR3: TGCAGCGTCCGGGACCGGCAGTTCGATGAGCAGTTCTTC. Amino acid sequence: CSVRDRQFDEQFF.

The V gene is TRBV12-3 or TRBV12-4, the J gene TRBJ2-5; D gene ambiguous. Trimming left V 3 bases short and J 4 bases short, with 9 bases between. The CDR3 runs to 13 residues. CDR3 nucleotide sequence: TGTGCCAGCAGTTTCCGTGATCGAGAGACCCAGTACTTC. Translated, it gives CASSFRDRETQYF.

This sequence joins TRBV20-1 and TRBJ2-7; 8 positions match TRBD1. V lost 6 bases and J lost 1; bases outside the gene matches: 8. CDR1 and CDR2 from the germline V gene are DFQATT and SNEGSKA (reference sequence). The CDR3 totals 14 residues. In nucleotides, the CDR3 is TGCAGTGCCCAAACAGGGGGTTCTTCCTACGAGCAGTACTTC. It yields the protein CSAQTGGSSYEQYF.

This sequence joins TRBV28 and TRBJ2-7; 11 positions match TRBD1. V shed 10 bases, J shed 2 bases, and the junction held 10 bases outside the gene matches. This CDR3 contains 15 residues. Germline CDR1 MDHEN, CDR2 SYDVKM. The CDR3 DNA is TGTGCCACCCGGACAGGGGGCGGGATCGCCTACGAGCAGTACTTC. It encodes CATRTGGGIAYEQYF.

This clonotype was recorded a few times. This chain joins TRBV5-1 and TRBJ2-2; weak D call: TRBD1 (5 bases). The length of the CDR3 is 17 residues. Germline CDR1 SGHRS, CDR2 YFSETQ. V lost 0 bases to trimming and J lost 4 bases, with 16 bases between them. CDR3 residues: CASSLGGQGASTGELFF. The CDR3 DNA reads TGCGCCAGCAGCTTGGGGGGCCAGGGCGCGAGCACCGGGGAGCTGTTTTTT.

The chain combines TRBV7-9 with TRBJ2-3; D is possibly TRBD2 (6 bases). Looked up from germline, CDR1 is SEHNR and CDR2 is FQNEAQ (reference sequence). Trimming pared 10 bases from V and 6 bases from J, leaving 23 bases between. The CDR3 runs to 15 residues. CDR3 protein: CAMGPGLLGGDTQYF. The DNA for the CDR3 is TGTGCCATGGGCCCTGGACTACTCGGAGGGGATACGCAGTATTTT.

With respect to this clonotype: One base away lies a much larger clone, so this may be a sequencing read error. The chain combines TRBV29-1 with TRBJ2-2; unclear D gene. The CDR3 consists of 13 residues. CDR1 and CDR2 (germline): SQVTM, ANQGSEA. CDR3 protein: CSVDTSHTWELFF. The CDR3, as DNA: TGCAGCGTTGATACATCCCACACCTGGGAGCTGTTTTTT.

The CDR3 DNA reads TGTGCCAGCGGACAGGGTTGGACCGGGGAGCTGTTTTTT. Protein sequence: CASGQGWTGELFF. This chain connects TRBV12-3 or TRBV12-4 to TRBJ2-2; 8 bases fit TRBD1. The CDR3 is made up of 13 amino acids. V gave up 8 bases and J gave up 5 bases; unmatched junction bases: 4.

There are many counts of this clonotype. The chain links TRBV5-5 to TRBJ2-1; 8 nucleotides line up with TRBD2. The germline gives CDR1 SGHKS, CDR2 YYEKEE (reference sequence). The J segment lost 7 bases and the V segment lost 4 bases, leaving 13 bases of the junction unmatched. CDR3 length: 16 amino acids. CDR3 bases: TGTGCCAGCAGCCTCAACACCGGGACTAGTATGAATGAGCAGTTCTTC. The encoded protein is CASSLNTGTSMNEQFF.

This clonotype was seen many times. The V gene is TRBV6-5, the J gene TRBJ1-2; 11 positions agree with TRBD1. Germline-derived CDR1 and CDR2 are MNHEY and SVGAGI. The trim removed 2 bases at V and 8 bases at J, leaving 4 bases unmatched. CDR3 size: 14 residues. The CDR3 here is CASSYRTGGEGYTF. In nucleotides, the CDR3 is TGTGCCAGCAGTTACCGGACAGGGGGCGAAGGCTACACCTTC.

The rearrangement joins TRBV20-1 to TRBJ2-7; the match to TRBD1 covers 9 bases. Per the germline V gene, CDR1 is DFQATT and CDR2 is SNEGSKA (reference sequence). With 6 bases clipped from V and 0 bases from J, the junction kept 9 bases outside the gene matches. The CDR3 has 15 amino acids. The CDR3 DNA reads TGCAGTGCGTCGCCGGGACAGGGTAACTCCTACGAGCAGTACTTC. This encodes CSASPGQGNSYEQYF.

This clonotype showed up just a few times. The V call is TRBV9, the J call TRBJ2-7; TRBD1 agrees at 9 bases. Germline CDR1 and CDR2: SGDLS and YYNGEE. The junction had 8 bases not matched to a gene; V was cut back by 1 base and J by 6 bases. The CDR3 has 15 residues. CDR3 DNA sequence: TGTGCCAGCAGCGTATGGGACAGGGTTGCGGGCGAGCAGTACTTC. It is translated as CASSVWDRVAGEQYF. Combining the CDR3 with reference TRBV9 and TRBJ2-7 gives the whole variable domain DSGVTQTPKHLITATGQRVTLRCSPRSGDLSVYWYQQSLDQGLQFLIQYYNGEERAKGNILERFSAQQFPDLHSELNLSSLELGDSALYFCASSVWDRVAGEQYFGPGTRLTVT.

This clonotype was seen just once. The rearrangement uses TRBV7-9 and TRBJ2-5; the match to TRBD1 covers 8 bases. The CDR3 is 15 residues long. V lost 4 bases to trimming and J lost 3 bases; unmatched junction nucleotides: 7. CDR1 SEHNR and CDR2 FQNEAQ come from the germline V gene (reference sequence). The CDR3 here is CASSSAGTGEETQYF. The DNA of the CDR3 is TGTGCCAGCAGCTCCGCCGGGACAGGAGAAGAGACCCAGTACTTC. Together with reference TRBV7-9 and TRBJ2-5, the CDR3 gives the full variable domain: DTGVSQNPRHKITKRGQNVTFRCDPISEHNRLYWYRQTLGQGPEFLTYFQNEAQLEKSRLLSDRFSAERPKGSFSTLEIQRTEQGDSAMYLCASSSAGTGEETQYFGPGTRLLVL.

This rearrangement joins TRBV7-3 to TRBJ2-1; 8 bases agree with TRBD1. This CDR3 spans 14 amino acids. CDR1 SGHTA and CDR2 FQGTGA come from the germline V gene. J was trimmed by 9 bases and V by 5 bases; bases with no gene match: 9. The CDR3: CASSADRAGTEQFF. DNA of the CDR3: TGTGCCAGCAGCGCGGACAGGGCGGGTACTGAGCAGTTCTTC.

In nucleotides, the CDR3 is TGTGCCAGCAGTTACCGTAATAGTCCAGGGAGCAATCAGCCCCAGCATTTT. This codes for CASSYRNSPGSNQPQHF. The rearrangement joins TRBV6-5 to TRBJ1-5; possible D gene TRBD1, 5 bases. Looked up from germline, CDR1 is MNHEY and CDR2 is SVGAGI. This CDR3 is 17 amino acids long. With 2 bases removed from V and 1 base from J, the gap between germline ends came to 15 bases.

In this sample, this clonotype turned up a few times. The chain has TRBV4-1 and TRBJ2-1; 9 bases agree with TRBD2. In germline, CDR1 is MGHRA, CDR2 YSYEKL. The CDR3 is 17 residues long. The trim removed 4 bases at V and 1 base at J, leaving 8 bases unmatched. CDR3 nucleotide sequence: TGCGCCAGCAGCCGGCGACTAGCGGTTACATCCTACAATGAGCAGTTCTTC. Translated: CASSRRLAVTSYNEQFF.

In this sample, this clonotype turned up many times. The chain carries TRBV5-1 and TRBJ2-6; 7 nucleotides line up with TRBD1. The CDR3 length is 17 residues. The junction had 6 bases not matched to a gene; V was cut back by 3 bases and J by 0 bases. Germline CDR1 SGHRS, CDR2 YFSETQ. CDR3 amino acids: CASSSGQWISGANVLTF. CDR3 DNA sequence: TGCGCCAGCAGCTCGGGACAGTGGATCTCTGGGGCCAACGTCCTGACTTTC.

This clonotype was seen just once. The rearrangement uses TRBV20-1 and TRBJ2-6, with TRBD1 as a possible D gene (5 bases). Trimming took 1 base from V and 4 from J, leaving 20 bases between them. CDR1 is DFQATT and CDR2 is SNEGSKA in the germline V gene (reference sequence). The CDR3 has 18 residues. The CDR3 loop reads CSARVSGSGLSGANVLTF. CDR3 nucleotides: TGCAGTGCTAGAGTCTCAGGGTCAGGATTGAGCGGGGCCAACGTCCTGACTTTC.

This clonotype was counted a single time. This sequence joins TRBV6-1 and TRBJ2-2, with 13 positions matching TRBD2. The CDR3 has 18 amino acids. V shed 4 bases, J shed 4 bases, and the junction held 9 bases outside the gene matches. CDR1 is MNHNS and CDR2 is SASEGT in the germline V gene. CDR3 bases: TGTGCCAGCAGTGTCATGACTAGCGGGAGGTTTATCACCGGGGAGCTGTTTTTT. Its translation: CASSVMTSGRFITGELFF.

This sequence joins TRBV4-3 and TRBJ2-7; D remains unclear. V was trimmed by 3 bases and J by 4 bases, leaving 10 bases between them. The CDR3 extends over 13 amino acids. Germline assignment: CDR1 LGHNA and CDR2 YSLEER. CDR3 protein: CASSHEKWYEQYF. In DNA, the CDR3 is TGCGCCAGCAGCCATGAGAAGTGGTACGAGCAGTACTTC.

This clonotype was seen a handful of times. V usage is TRBV18 and J usage is TRBJ1-1, with TRBD1 matching 9 bases. Trimming at V came to 0 bases and at J to 6 bases, leaving 5 bases not matched to a gene. Germline CDR1 is KGHSH and CDR2 is LQKENI. This CDR3 contains 15 residues. The CDR3 sequence is CASSPPEGQGAEAFF. The CDR3 region has the DNA TGTGCCAGCTCACCACCGGAGGGACAGGGTGCTGAAGCTTTCTTT.

The V and J genes are TRBV12-3 or TRBV12-4 and TRBJ1-2, with 7 nucleotides matching TRBD1. Trimming cost V 6 bases and J 4 bases; bases outside gene matches: 5. The CDR3 sequence is 13 residues long. CDR3 residues: CASSAGGTYGYTF. The DNA of the CDR3 is TGTGCCAGCAGCGCAGGGGGAACCTATGGCTACACCTTC.

The V gene is TRBV29-1, the J gene TRBJ2-3; D is perhaps TRBD1 or TRBD2 (5 bases each). Trimming left V 5 bases short and J 4 bases short, with 19 bases between. CDR1 and CDR2 (germline): SQVTM, ANQGSEA. The CDR3 runs to 15 residues. The CDR3 region has the DNA TGCAGCGTTCCCTACCGGGCTGGGGGTTCAGATACGCAGTATTTT. Translated, it gives CSVPYRAGGSDTQYF.

The sample holds many counts of this clonotype. The CDR3 sequence: CASSLLGSPANEQFF. CDR3 coding DNA: TGTGCCAGCAGTTTATTGGGCTCGCCTGCCAATGAGCAGTTCTTC. The chain carries TRBV28 and TRBJ2-1; the D is unclear. The V and J ends lost 1 base and 6 bases respectively, with 13 bases between them. CDR3 length: 15 residues. Germline V lookup: CDR1 MDHEN, CDR2 SYDVKM.

The chain couples TRBV29-1 to TRBJ1-1; D remains unclear. Germline-derived CDR1 and CDR2 are SQVTM and ANQGSEA. The CDR3 is made up of 12 amino acids. Trimming left V 5 bases short and J 1 base short, with 8 bases between. The chain's CDR3 is CSVSRGNTEAFF. CDR3 in DNA: TGCAGCGTTTCTCGCGGGAACACTGAAGCTTTCTTT. The whole variable domain, remainder taken from reference TRBV29-1 and TRBJ1-1, is SAVISQKPSRDICQRGTSLTIQCQVDSQVTMMFWYRQQPGQSLTLIATANQGSEATYESGFVIDKFPISRPNLTFSTLTVSNMSPEDSSIYLCSVSRGNTEAFFGQGTRLTVV.